Here is one T cell receptor beta chain with its context. PCR involved 60 Vbeta and 13 Jbeta primers. Method: immunoSEQ multiplex PCR; TCRdb's copy keeps in-frame clones and lacks some. The sample has 210,000 or so clones, 60% to 80% seen once. Germline CDR1 is SGHAT and CDR2 is FQNNGV. The CDR3 length is 12 residues. With 4 bases removed from V and 5 bases from J, the gap between germline ends came to 8 bases. The record originates from a study of cytomegalovirus exposure and HLA in healthy donors. The J gene is TRBJ2-5, the V gene TRBV11-2; D gene uncertain. The sequence derives from a woman younger than 45 in good health and CMV-seropositive. Sequenced sample: PBMCs. Here the CDR3 DNA reads TGTGCCAGCAGCTCTAACGTGGAGACCCAGTACTTC. It codes for CASSSNVETQYF.